Below, 26 T cell receptor beta chains from the same sample are listed, as sequenced in a study of blood T cell repertoires in COVID-19. The method was immunoSEQ multiplex PCR; TCRdb's version includes in-frame clones alone and lacks a portion of them. This sample has 300,000 or so clones, with around 81% found just once. Sample: peripheral blood. The receptors come from a woman in her forties or fifties with active or convalescent COVID-19.

This clone was observed once. The V gene is TRBV6-5, the J gene TRBJ2-1; 8 bases are shared with TRBD2. This CDR3 spans 15 amino acids. In germline, CDR1 is MNHEY, CDR2 SVGAGI. The CDR3 here is CSGPAGDLKDNEQFF. CDR3 nucleotides: TGTTCTGGTCCAGCGGGAGATTTGAAGGACAATGAGCAGTTCTTC.

The V call is TRBV5-5, the J call TRBJ2-1, with TRBD2 matching over 13 bases. With 0 bases clipped from V and 9 bases from J, the junction kept 6 bases outside the gene matches. Germline lookup yields CDR1 SGHKS and CDR2 YYEKEE (reference sequence). The CDR3 has 16 amino acids. CDR3 residues: CASSLERTSGRGEQFF. The DNA for the CDR3 is TGTGCCAGCAGCTTGGAGAGGACTAGCGGGAGAGGTGAGCAGTTCTTC. Filled out from reference TRBV5-5 and TRBJ2-1, the complete variable domain reads DAGVTQSPTHLIKTRGQQVTLRCSPISGHKSVSWYQQVLGQGPQFIFQYYEKEERGRGNFPDRFSARQFPNYSSELNVNALLLGDSALYLCASSLERTSGRGEQFFGPGTRLTVL.

The CDR3 loop reads CASSLLHSGTPAVEQYF. CDR3 bases: TGTGCCAGCAGCTTACTGCATAGCGGGACCCCCGCCGTCGAGCAGTACTTC. The J gene is TRBJ2-7, the V gene TRBV13; the match to TRBD2 covers 8 bases. Germline-derived CDR1 and CDR2 are PRHDT and FYEKMQ (reference sequence). The CDR3 is 17 residues long. The ends lost 2 bases at V and 6 bases at J; junction bases unmatched: 15.

The CDR3 spells CASSLGGPTEAFF. The CDR3 coding sequence is TGTGCCAGCAGTTTAGGAGGGCCGACTGAAGCTTTCTTT. The chain is built from TRBV12-3 or TRBV12-4 and TRBJ1-1; D is ambiguous. The CDR3 covers 13 residues. V was pared by 1 base and J by 5 bases, with 8 bases between.

CDR3: CSVIPGLAENGELFF. The CDR3 coding sequence is TGCAGCGTCATTCCGGGACTAGCGGAAAACGGGGAGCTGTTTTTT. This chain uses TRBV29-1 with TRBJ2-2, with 11 bases fitting TRBD2. This CDR3 comprises 15 residues. V shed 6 bases and J 7 bases; nucleotides not matched to a gene: 10. Germline loops: CDR1 SQVTM, CDR2 ANQGSEA.

The V and J genes are TRBV6-5 and TRBJ1-1; a possible D gene is TRBD1 (6 bases). Trimming shortened V by 2 bases and J by 0 bases, and 10 bases separated the two germline ends. The CDR3 spans 15 residues. Germline CDR1 MNHEY, CDR2 SVGAGI. The DNA of the CDR3 is TGTGCCAGCAGTTACGGCGGGGGCATGAACACTGAAGCTTTCTTT. This encodes CASSYGGGMNTEAFF.

The V and J genes are TRBV11-2 and TRBJ2-1; 10 nucleotides align to TRBD2. The CDR3 sequence is 17 residues long. CDR1 SGHAT and CDR2 FQNNGV come from the germline V gene. V gave up 0 bases and J gave up 7 bases; unmatched junction bases: 9. For the CDR3, the DNA is TGTGCCAGCAGCTTAGATAATCGCCTAGCGGGAGTTAATGAGCAGTTCTTC. This translates into CASSLDNRLAGVNEQFF.

The J gene is TRBJ1-6, the V gene TRBV9, with D maybe TRBD1 (5 bases). The CDR3 is 15 residues long. Trimming left V 3 bases short and J 7 bases short, with 14 bases between. The germline gives CDR1 SGDLS, CDR2 YYNGEE. The CDR3 sequence is CASSAGGSLNSPLHF. In DNA form, the CDR3 reads TGTGCCAGCAGCGCGGGGGGATCCCTCAATTCACCCCTCCACTTT.

This sequence joins TRBV7-3 and TRBJ2-7; TRBD2 matches 12 bases. Germline CDR1 SGHTA, CDR2 FQGTGA. The CDR3 runs 17 residues. V was pared by 2 bases and J by 4 bases, with 9 bases of the junction left unmatched. CDR3 sequence (DNA): TGTGCCAGCAGCTTATCCGGGACCGGACTAGCGGGATACGAGCAGTACTTC. Amino acids: CASSLSGTGLAGYEQYF.

The chain employs TRBV11-2 and TRBJ2-2; TRBD1 matches 7 bases. After removal of 5 bases from V and 1 base from J, the junction contained 4 bases not matched to a gene. CDR1 SGHAT and CDR2 FQNNGV come from the germline V gene. This CDR3 contains 15 residues. CDR3 in DNA: TGTGCCAGCAGCACATACAGGGGGAACACCGGGGAGCTGTTTTTT. Encoded protein: CASSTYRGNTGELFF. Full variable domain (rest looked up from reference TRBV11-2 and TRBJ2-2): EAGVAQSPRYKIIEKRQSVAFWCNPISGHATLYWYQQILGQGPKLLIQFQNNGVVDDSQLPKDRFSAERLKGVDSTLKIQPAKLEDSAVYLCASSTYRGNTGELFFGEGSRLTVL.

The rearrangement joins TRBV19 to TRBJ2-6, with 7 bases fitting TRBD2. From germline, CDR1 is LNHDA and CDR2 SQIVND (reference sequence). J lost 2 bases, V lost 5 bases, and 6 bases had no gene match. This CDR3 is built from 16 residues. The CDR3 sequence: CASSFWGGTGANVLTF. Written as DNA, the CDR3 is TGTGCCAGTAGTTTCTGGGGGGGTACTGGGGCCAACGTCCTGACTTTC. Full variable domain (missing parts from reference TRBV19 and TRBJ2-6): DGGITQSPKYLFRKEGQNVTLSCEQNLNHDAMYWYRQDPGQGLRLIYYSQIVNDFQKGDIAEGYSVSREKKESFPLTVTSAQKNPTAFYLCASSFWGGTGANVLTFGAGSRLTVL.

The gene calls are TRBV2 and TRBJ2-3; 8 bases are a match to TRBD2. The CDR3 is made up of 16 amino acids. Germline loops: CDR1 SNHLY, CDR2 FYNNEI. V lost 0 bases, J lost 4 bases, and 6 bases stayed unmatched. The CDR3 spells CASSEAGLGPPDTQYF. The CDR3 bases are TGTGCCAGCAGTGAAGCGGGACTAGGTCCCCCAGATACGCAGTATTTT.

V and J are TRBV9 and TRBJ2-5; TRBD1 might be the D (7 bases). The CDR3 length is 18 residues. CDR1 and CDR2 (germline): SGDLS, YYNGEE. Trimming shortened V by 2 bases and J by 1 base, and 21 bases separated the two germline ends. Written as DNA, the CDR3 is TGTGCCAGCAGCGTTACTCAGGGGGGACTCGTAACCCAAGAGACCCAGTACTTC. This encodes CASSVTQGGLVTQETQYF.

This clone was seen ten or more times. The chain links TRBV19 to TRBJ2-7, with TRBD2 matching 15 bases. Germline V gene data show CDR1 as LNHDA and CDR2 as SQIVND (reference sequence). This CDR3 spans 15 amino acids. The V and J ends lost 4 bases and 2 bases, in that order; junction bases with no gene match: 0. CDR3 nucleotides: TGTGCCAGTAGTAGGACTAGCGGGAGGGCCTACGAGCAGTACTTC. Translated: CASSRTSGRAYEQYF. Full variable domain (missing parts from reference TRBV19 and TRBJ2-7): DGGITQSPKYLFRKEGQNVTLSCEQNLNHDAMYWYRQDPGQGLRLIYYSQIVNDFQKGDIAEGYSVSREKKESFPLTVTSAQKNPTAFYLCASSRTSGRAYEQYFGPGTRLTVT.

This chain uses TRBV12-3 or TRBV12-4 with TRBJ2-5; tentative D call: TRBD1 (6 bases). CDR3 length equals 12 residues. Trimming removed 4 bases at V and 5 bases at J, with 8 bases between. The CDR3 nucleotides are TGTGCCAGCAGTTACAGGGATGAGACCCAGTACTTC. The encoded protein is CASSYRDETQYF.

This clone was counted once. The chain employs TRBV19 and TRBJ1-5; D gene ambiguous. Trimming left V 0 bases short and J 0 bases short, with 12 bases between. Germline V gives CDR1 LNHDA, CDR2 SQIVND (reference sequence). This CDR3 contains 17 residues. CDR3 sequence reads: CASSIEGGGYSNQPQHF. DNA of the CDR3: TGTGCCAGTAGTATAGAGGGAGGAGGGTATAGCAATCAGCCCCAGCATTTT.

The rearrangement joins TRBV18 to TRBJ2-7; D is ambiguous. The V end was cut by 3 bases, the J end by 4 bases, with 10 bases between. Germline CDR1 KGHSH, CDR2 LQKENI. There are 13 residues in the CDR3. Here the CDR3 DNA reads TGTGCCAGCTCACCGCAACAAGAATACGAGCAGTACTTC. Protein: CASSPQQEYEQYF. The complete variable domain, with remaining parts taken from reference TRBV18 and TRBJ2-7, reads NAGVMQNPRHLVRRRGQEARLRCSPMKGHSHVYWYRQLPEEGLKFMVYLQKENIIDESGMPKERFSAEFPKEGPSILRIQQVVRGDSAAYFCASSPQQEYEQYFGPGTRLTVT.

The V gene is TRBV5-4, the J gene TRBJ2-5, with 12 positions matching TRBD2. CDR3 length: 16 residues. The V gene's germline CDR1 is SGHNT and CDR2 YYREEE (reference sequence). J gave up 1 base and V 4 bases, and 5 bases lay outside the gene matches. The CDR3 region has the DNA TGTGCCAGCAGCAGTCCACTAGCGGGAGGCCAAGAGACCCAGTACTTC. Translated: CASSSPLAGGQETQYF. The full variable domain, in which reference TRBV5-4 and TRBJ2-5 provide the parts outside the CDR3, is ETGVTQSPTHLIKTRGQQVTLRCSSQSGHNTVSWYQQALGQGPQFIFQYYREEENGRGNFPPRFSGLQFPNYSSELNVNALELDDSALYLCASSSPLAGGQETQYFGPGTRLLVL.

This clone occurred once. The chain is built from TRBV19 and TRBJ1-3, with a weak D call TRBD1 (5 bases). V lost 7 bases and J 0 bases, leaving 13 bases between the germline ends. The CDR3 is 15 amino acids. Per germline, CDR1 LNHDA and CDR2 SQIVND (reference sequence). The CDR3 sequence is CASTPGLISGNTIYF. The CDR3 nucleotides are TGTGCCAGTACTCCGGGACTGATCTCTGGAAACACCATATATTTT.

This sequence joins TRBV6-1 and TRBJ1-2; D gene unclear. CDR1 MNHNS and CDR2 SASEGT come from the germline V gene. V was clipped by 4 bases and J by 9 bases, with 24 bases between them. The CDR3 length is 16 residues. The CDR3 loop reads CASSGGPALRTRSYTF. The CDR3 region has the DNA TGTGCCAGCAGTGGCGGGCCCGCTCTTCGAACGCGGAGCTACACCTTC.

The chain uses TRBV23-1 and TRBJ2-1; 7 bases align to TRBD1. TRBV23-1 is treated as an ORF (open reading frame) with a function not yet certain. The CDR3 loop spans 16 amino acids. After removal of 2 bases from V and 4 bases from J, the junction contained 8 bases not matched to a gene. CDR3 in amino acids: CASSQIKLDRYNEQFF. The CDR3 DNA is TGCGCCAGCAGTCAAATTAAGTTGGACAGGTACAATGAGCAGTTCTTC.

The chain joins TRBV18 to TRBJ1-1; D uncertain. This CDR3 comprises 13 residues. Trimming took 2 bases from V and 4 from J, leaving 8 bases between them. The germline V gene has CDR1 KGHSH and CDR2 LQKENI. The CDR3 nucleotides are TGTGCCAGCTCACCAGAGAGTGGCACTGAAGCTTTCTTT. Its protein is CASSPESGTEAFF.

This clone occurred a few times. CDR3 DNA: TGTGCCAGCAGCTTATCCGCGGGAGTCCGGGAGCAGTTCTTC. Translating gives CASSLSAGVREQFF. The V and J genes are TRBV7-9 and TRBJ2-1; 7 nucleotides align to TRBD2. Germline V gene lookup returns CDR1 SEHNR and CDR2 FQNEAQ (reference sequence). The trim removed 2 bases at V and 10 bases at J, leaving 8 bases unmatched. The CDR3 has 14 residues.

CDR3 nucleotides: TGTGCCAGCAGCCTCGCTCCGGGACAGGGGTACAATGAGCAGTTCTTC. Amino acid sequence: CASSLAPGQGYNEQFF. The chain employs TRBV3-1 (or the pseudogene TRBV3-2) and TRBJ2-1, with 10 bases aligning to TRBD1. With V trimmed by 4 bases and J by 4 bases, 7 bases remained unmatched. This CDR3 has 16 residues. CDR1 is LGHDT, CDR2 YNNKEL, per germline (reference sequence).

V usage is TRBV9 and J usage is TRBJ1-2; perhaps TRBD1 as D (5 bases). Germline V gene lookup returns CDR1 SGDLS and CDR2 YYNGEE. The CDR3 has 15 amino acids. Trimming left V 4 bases short and J 4 bases short, with 17 bases between. CDR3 sequence: CASSIEPTGGYGYTF. CDR3 sequence (DNA): TGTGCCAGCAGCATCGAACCAACAGGCGGCTATGGCTACACCTTC.

About this clone: Other DNA sequences in the same sample also yield this CDR3. This chain joins TRBV5-6 and TRBJ1-5, with D unresolved. V was cut by 0 bases and J by 2 bases, with 6 bases left in between. The germline CDR1 and CDR2 sequences are SGHDT and YYEEEE. CDR3 length: 14 residues. The CDR3 DNA reads as TGTGCCAGCAGCTTGGGAGTGGGCAATCAGCCCCAGCATTTT. Translating it yields CASSLGVGNQPQHF.